This T cell receptor beta chain was observed in a study of T cells in Graves' hyperthyroidism and ophthalmopathy. Study-wide results and limits: Blood also held most thyroid clonotypes expanded beyond 0.001. The model forecast ophthalmopathy, anticipating it by a median around 6.5 months before onset.

This clonotype has more than one count but fewer than ten. The target antigen is unknown. What was amplified from RNA transcripts were TCR beta CDR3 regions. HTBI primers drove first-round RT-PCR of the TCR CDR3. One entry per CDR3 protein results from TCRdb running MiXCR on the multiplex PCR reads. Among roughly 300,000 distinct CDR3 sequences, about 15% were seen once, and the ten largest hold around 24%. Germline V gene sequence: CDR1 SGHDT, CDR2 YYEEEE. Trimming pared 0 bases from V and 4 bases from J, leaving 7 bases between. The CDR3 runs to 13 residues. Recently diagnosed hyperthyroidism of less than 2 months' duration affected patients aged 18 to 65.

The sample consisted of blood. The clonotype originates from a woman aged 25-40 years with Graves' hyperthyroidism. The chain is built from TRBV5-6 and TRBJ2-5; D remains ambiguous. The CDR3 spells CASSLARGETQYF. As DNA, the CDR3 is TGTGCCAGCAGCTTGGCGAGAGGAGAGACCCAGTACTTC.